This note documents a single T cell receptor (beta chain) sequence. This entry is derived from a study of T cells in Graves' hyperthyroidism and ophthalmopathy. V lost 1 base, J lost 0 bases, and 7 bases lay in between. CDR1 and CDR2 from the germline V gene are MNHNS and SASEGT. The CDR3 covers 15 residues. TCR beta CDR3 sequences were amplified from RNA transcripts. TCR CDR3 underwent first-round RT-PCR with the HTBI primer set. MiXCR, applied by TCRdb to the multiplex PCR reads, yields one record per CDR3 protein. This table has roughly 800,000 distinct CDR3 sequences, roughly 40% appearing once. The clonotype originates from a young man with Graves' hyperthyroidism. The sequenced sample consisted of blood. The chain joins TRBV6-1 to TRBJ1-5; D call uncertain. The CDR3 sequence is CASSEGAVSNQPQHF. In DNA, the CDR3 is TGTGCCAGCAGTGAAGGGGCAGTTAGCAATCAGCCCCAGCATTTT.